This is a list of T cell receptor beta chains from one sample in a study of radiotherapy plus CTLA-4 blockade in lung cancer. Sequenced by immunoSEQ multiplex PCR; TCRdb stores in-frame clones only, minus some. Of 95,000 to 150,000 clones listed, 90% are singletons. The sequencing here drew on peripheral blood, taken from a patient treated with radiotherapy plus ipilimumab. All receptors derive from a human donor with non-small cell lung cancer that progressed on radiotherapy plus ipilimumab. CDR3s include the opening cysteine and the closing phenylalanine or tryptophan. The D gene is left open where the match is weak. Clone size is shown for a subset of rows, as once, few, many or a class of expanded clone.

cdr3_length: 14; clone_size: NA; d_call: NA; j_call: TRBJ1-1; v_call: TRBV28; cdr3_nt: TGTGCCAGCAGTCCCCCCCCAGGTTACACTGAAGCTTTCTTT; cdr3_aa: CASSPPPGYTEAFF
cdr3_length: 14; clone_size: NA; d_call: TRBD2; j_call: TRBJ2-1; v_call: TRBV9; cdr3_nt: TGTGCCAGCAGCGAAGGGACTACATACAATGAGCAGTTCTTC; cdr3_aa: CASSEGTTYNEQFF
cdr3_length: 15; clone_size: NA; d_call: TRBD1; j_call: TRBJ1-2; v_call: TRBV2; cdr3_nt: TGTGCCAGCAGTGCCCGGGACAGGGTTCTGCGTGGCTACACCTTC; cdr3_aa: CASSARDRVLRGYTF
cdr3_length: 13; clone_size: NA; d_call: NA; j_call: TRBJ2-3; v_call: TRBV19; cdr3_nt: TGTGCCAGTAGTAGCCCGGGGCGGTGGACGCAGTATTTT; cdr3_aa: CASSSPGRWTQYF
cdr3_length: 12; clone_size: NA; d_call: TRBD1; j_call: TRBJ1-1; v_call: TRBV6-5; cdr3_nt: TGTGCCAGCAGTGGACAGGGCCCTGAAGCTTTCTTT; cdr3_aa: CASSGQGPEAFF
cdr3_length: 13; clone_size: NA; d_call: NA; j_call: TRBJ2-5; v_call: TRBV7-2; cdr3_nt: TGTGCCAGCAGCTCGGGACCCAAAGAGACCCAGTACTTC; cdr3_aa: CASSSGPKETQYF
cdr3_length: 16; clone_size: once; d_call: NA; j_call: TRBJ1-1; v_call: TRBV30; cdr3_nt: TGTGCCTGGAGTGTACTTGGGGGGGCGCTTAACACTGAAGCTTTCTTT; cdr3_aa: CAWSVLGGALNTEAFF
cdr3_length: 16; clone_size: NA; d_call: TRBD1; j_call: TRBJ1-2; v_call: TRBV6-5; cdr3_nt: TGTGCCAGCAGTTCCCGGCGACAGGGACCTAACTATGGCTACACCTTC; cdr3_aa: CASSSRRQGPNYGYTF
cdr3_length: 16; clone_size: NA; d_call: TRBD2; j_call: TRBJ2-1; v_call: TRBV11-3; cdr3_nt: TGTGCCAGCAGCAAAACTAGCGGGAGGGCGACTAATGAGCAGTTCTTC; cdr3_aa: CASSKTSGRATNEQFF
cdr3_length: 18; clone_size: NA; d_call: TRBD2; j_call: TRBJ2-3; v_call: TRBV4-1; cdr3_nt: TGCGCCAGCAGCCAAGAGATCGTAGCTGAGACTAGCGGTGTGGCGCAGTATTTT; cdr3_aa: CASSQEIVAETSGVAQYF
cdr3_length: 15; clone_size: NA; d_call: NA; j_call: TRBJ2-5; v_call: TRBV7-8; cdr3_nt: TGTGCCAGCAGCTTAAGTGAGGTAGCTGAAGAGACCCAGTACTTC; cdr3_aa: CASSLSEVAEETQYF
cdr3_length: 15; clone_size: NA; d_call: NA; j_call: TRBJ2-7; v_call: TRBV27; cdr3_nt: TGTGCCAGCAGTTACAGACAAGGCCCTTCCTTCGAGCAGTACTTC; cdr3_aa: CASSYRQGPSFEQYF
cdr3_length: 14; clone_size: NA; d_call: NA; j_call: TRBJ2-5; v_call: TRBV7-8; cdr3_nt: TGTGCCAGCAGCTGGGGGACGCAGCAAGAGACCCAGTACTTC; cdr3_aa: CASSWGTQQETQYF
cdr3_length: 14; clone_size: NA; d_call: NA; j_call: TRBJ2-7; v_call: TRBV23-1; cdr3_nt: TGCGCCAGCAGTCAAAGGCACAGCCCCCTAGAGCAGTACTTC; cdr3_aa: CASSQRHSPLEQYF
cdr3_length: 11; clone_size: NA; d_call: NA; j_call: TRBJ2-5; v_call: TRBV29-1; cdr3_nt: TGCAGCGGCCCAGCAGGGGAGACCCAGTACTTC; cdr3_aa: CSGPAGETQYF
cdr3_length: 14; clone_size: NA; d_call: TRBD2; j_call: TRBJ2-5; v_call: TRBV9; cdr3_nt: TGTGCCAGCAGCGAGGCCCTCGGGGGGGAGACCCAGTACTTC; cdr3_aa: CASSEALGGETQYF
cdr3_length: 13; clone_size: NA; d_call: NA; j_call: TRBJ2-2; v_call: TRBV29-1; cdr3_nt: TGCAGCGCCGGGACAACGAACACCGGGGAGCTGTTTTTT; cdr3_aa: CSAGTTNTGELFF
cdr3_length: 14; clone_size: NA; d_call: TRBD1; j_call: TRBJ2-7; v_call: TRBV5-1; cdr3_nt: TGCGCCAGCAGCCCTGGACAGGGGGCCTACGAGCAGTACTTC; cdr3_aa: CASSPGQGAYEQYF
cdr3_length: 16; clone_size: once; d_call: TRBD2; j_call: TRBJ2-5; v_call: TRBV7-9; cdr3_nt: TGTGCCAGCAGCTTATGGGGTAGCGGGAGACAAGAGACCCAGTACTTC; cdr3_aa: CASSLWGSGRQETQYF
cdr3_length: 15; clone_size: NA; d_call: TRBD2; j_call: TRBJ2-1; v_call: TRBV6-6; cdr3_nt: TGTGCCAGCACCCAAGGGAGCGGGACCTACAATGAGCAGTTCTTC; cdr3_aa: CASTQGSGTYNEQFF
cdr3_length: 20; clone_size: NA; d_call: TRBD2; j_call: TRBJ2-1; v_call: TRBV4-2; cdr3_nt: TGTGCCAGCAGCGAATCGACTAGCGGGATGTCTGCGGTCGGGTTGGATGAGCAGTTCTTC; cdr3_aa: CASSESTSGMSAVGLDEQFF
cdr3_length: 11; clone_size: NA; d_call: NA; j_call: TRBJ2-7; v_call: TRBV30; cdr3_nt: TGTGCCTGGAGTGTAAAGGACGAGCAGTACTTC; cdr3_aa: CAWSVKDEQYF
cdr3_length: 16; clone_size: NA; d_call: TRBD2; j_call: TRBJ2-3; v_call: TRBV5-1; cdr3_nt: TGCGCCAGCAGCTATCTAGCGGGAGTAGGGCAAGATACGCAGTATTTT; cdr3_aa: CASSYLAGVGQDTQYF
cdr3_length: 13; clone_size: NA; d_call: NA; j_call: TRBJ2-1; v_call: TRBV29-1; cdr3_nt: TGCAGCGTTGATTTGGGAGTGGACAATGAGCAGTTCTTC; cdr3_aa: CSVDLGVDNEQFF
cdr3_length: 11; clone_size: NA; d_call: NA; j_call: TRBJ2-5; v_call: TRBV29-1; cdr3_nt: TGCAGCGGTGTCTGGGCAAAGACCCAGTACTTC; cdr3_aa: CSGVWAKTQYF
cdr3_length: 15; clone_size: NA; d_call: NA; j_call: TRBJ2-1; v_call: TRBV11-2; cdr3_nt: TGTGCCAGCAGCATCACTAGGAGCTCCTACAATGAGCAGTTCTTC; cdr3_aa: CASSITRSSYNEQFF
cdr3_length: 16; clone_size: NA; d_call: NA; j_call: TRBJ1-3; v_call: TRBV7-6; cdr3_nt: TGTGCCAGCAGCTCCCGACTCACTAATACTGGAAACACCATATATTTT; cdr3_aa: CASSSRLTNTGNTIYF
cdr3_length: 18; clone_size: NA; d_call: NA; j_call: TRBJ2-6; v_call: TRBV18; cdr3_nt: TGTGCCAGCTCACCACTACAGATTGATAGCTCTGGGGCCAACGTCCTGACTTTC; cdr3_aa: CASSPLQIDSSGANVLTF
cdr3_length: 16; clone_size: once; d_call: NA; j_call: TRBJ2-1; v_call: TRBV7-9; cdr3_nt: TGTGCCAGCAGCTTACCCACCGGGAGCTCCTACAATGAGCAGTTCTTC; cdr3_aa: CASSLPTGSSYNEQFF
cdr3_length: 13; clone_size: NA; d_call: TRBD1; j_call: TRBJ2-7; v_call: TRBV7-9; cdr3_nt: TGTGCCAGCAGCGACCTGGGACAGGACGAGCAGTACTTC; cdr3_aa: CASSDLGQDEQYF
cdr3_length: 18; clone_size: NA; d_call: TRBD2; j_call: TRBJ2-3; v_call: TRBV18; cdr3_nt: TGTGCCAGCTCACCACTGGGGACTAGCGGGACCCACTTAGATACGCAGTATTTT; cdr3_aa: CASSPLGTSGTHLDTQYF
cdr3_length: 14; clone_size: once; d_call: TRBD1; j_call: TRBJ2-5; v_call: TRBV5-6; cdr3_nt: TGTGCCAGCAGCTTTACAGGGGGCTACGGGACCCAGTACTTC; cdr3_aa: CASSFTGGYGTQYF
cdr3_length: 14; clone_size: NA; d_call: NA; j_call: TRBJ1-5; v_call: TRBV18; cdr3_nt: TGTGCCAGCTCACCACTATCCAGCAATCAGCCCCAGCATTTT; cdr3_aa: CASSPLSSNQPQHF
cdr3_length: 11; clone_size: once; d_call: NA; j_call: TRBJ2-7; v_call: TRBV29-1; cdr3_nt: TGCAGCGTTCGGACTGGCTACGAGCAGTACTTC; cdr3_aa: CSVRTGYEQYF
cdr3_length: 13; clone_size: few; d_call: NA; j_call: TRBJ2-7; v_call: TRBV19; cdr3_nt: TGTGCCAGTAGGGACTGGGCTTGGGGCGAGCAGTACTTC; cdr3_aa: CASRDWAWGEQYF
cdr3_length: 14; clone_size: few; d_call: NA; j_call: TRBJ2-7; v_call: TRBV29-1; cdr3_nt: TGCAGCGTTGAGGTAGCGGCCCGACCCTACGAGCAGTACTTC; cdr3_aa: CSVEVAARPYEQYF
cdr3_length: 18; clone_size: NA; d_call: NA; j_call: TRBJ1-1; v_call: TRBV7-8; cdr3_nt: TGTGCCAGCAGCAAATCTTGGGCAGGGAAAGGGGTGAACACTGAAGCTTTCTTT; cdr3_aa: CASSKSWAGKGVNTEAFF
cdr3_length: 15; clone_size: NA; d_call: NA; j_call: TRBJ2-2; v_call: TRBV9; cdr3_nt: TGTGCCAGCAGCGTCCAGCAGGGTAACACCGGGGAGCTGTTTTTT; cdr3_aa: CASSVQQGNTGELFF
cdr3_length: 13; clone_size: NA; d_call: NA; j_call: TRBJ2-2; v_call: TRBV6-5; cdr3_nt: TGTGCCAGCATTAAGGAGGGCACCGGGGAGCTGTTTTTT; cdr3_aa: CASIKEGTGELFF
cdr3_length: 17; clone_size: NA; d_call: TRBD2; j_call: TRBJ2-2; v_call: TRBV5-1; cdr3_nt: TGCGCCAGCAGCTCTACAGCGGGAGGGACGAACACCGGGGAGCTGTTTTTT; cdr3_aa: CASSSTAGGTNTGELFF
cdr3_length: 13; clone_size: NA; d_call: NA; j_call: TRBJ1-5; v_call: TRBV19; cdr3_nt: TGTGCCAGTAGTACTGGCGGCAATCAGCCCCAGCATTTT; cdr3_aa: CASSTGGNQPQHF
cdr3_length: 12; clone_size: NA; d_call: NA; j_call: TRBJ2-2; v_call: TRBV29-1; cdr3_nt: TGCAGCGTTGAAGGGGGGTCCGGGGAGCTGTTTTTT; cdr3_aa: CSVEGGSGELFF
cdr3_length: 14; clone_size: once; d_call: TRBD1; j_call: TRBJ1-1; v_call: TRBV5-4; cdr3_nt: TGTGCCAGCACCGGGACAGGGAAGAACACTGAAGCTTTCTTT; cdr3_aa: CASTGTGKNTEAFF
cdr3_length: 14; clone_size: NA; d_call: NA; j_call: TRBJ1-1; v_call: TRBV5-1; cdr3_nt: TGCGCCAGCAGCATGCGACAGGCGAACACTGAAGCTTTCTTT; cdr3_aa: CASSMRQANTEAFF
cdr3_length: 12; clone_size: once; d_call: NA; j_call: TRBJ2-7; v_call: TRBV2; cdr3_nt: TGTGCCAGCAGTGGTGTCCAGGAGGTGCAGTACTTC; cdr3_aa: CASSGVQEVQYF
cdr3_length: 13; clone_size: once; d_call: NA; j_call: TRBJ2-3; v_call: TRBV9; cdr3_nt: TGTGCCTCCTCTAGCGCCAGCACAGATACGCAGTATTTT; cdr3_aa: CASSSASTDTQYF
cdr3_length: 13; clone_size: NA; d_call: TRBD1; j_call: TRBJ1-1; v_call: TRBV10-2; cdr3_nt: TGCGCCACCATTTCAACAGGGGTAACTGAAGCTTTCTTT; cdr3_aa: CATISTGVTEAFF
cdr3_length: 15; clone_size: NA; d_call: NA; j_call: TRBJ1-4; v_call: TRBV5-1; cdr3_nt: TGCGCCAGCAGCTGGGTTGCGCTTACTAATGAAAAACTGTTTTTT; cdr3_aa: CASSWVALTNEKLFF
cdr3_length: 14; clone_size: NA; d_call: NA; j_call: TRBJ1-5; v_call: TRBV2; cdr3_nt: TGTGCCAGCAGTGAGGACACCACGAATCAGCCCCAGCATTTT; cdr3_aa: CASSEDTTNQPQHF
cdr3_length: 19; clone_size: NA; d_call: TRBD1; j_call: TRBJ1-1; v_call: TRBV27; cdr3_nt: TGTGCCAGCAGTTTACGGGGGGGTGGCTTGCAGGGGGCGGTGACTGAAGCTTTCTTT; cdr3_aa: CASSLRGGGLQGAVTEAFF
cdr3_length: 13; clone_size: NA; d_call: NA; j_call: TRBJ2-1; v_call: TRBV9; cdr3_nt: TGTGCCAGCAGCGTAAGTCCAGCGAGAAAGCAGTTCTTC; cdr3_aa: CASSVSPARKQFF
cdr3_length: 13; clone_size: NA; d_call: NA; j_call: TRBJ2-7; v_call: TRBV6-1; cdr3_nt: TGTGCCAGCAGTCCGGCCTCCCCCAACGAGCAGTACTTC; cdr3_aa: CASSPASPNEQYF
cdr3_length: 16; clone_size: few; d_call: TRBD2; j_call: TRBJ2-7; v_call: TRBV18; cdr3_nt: TGTGCCAGCTCACCCCTAGCGGGAGGCGGATCCTACGAGCAGTACTTC; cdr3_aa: CASSPLAGGGSYEQYF
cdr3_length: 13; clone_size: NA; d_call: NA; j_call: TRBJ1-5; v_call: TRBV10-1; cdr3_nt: TGCGCCAGCAGTGAGTCGCCAGGACAGCCCCAGCATTTT; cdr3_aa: CASSESPGQPQHF
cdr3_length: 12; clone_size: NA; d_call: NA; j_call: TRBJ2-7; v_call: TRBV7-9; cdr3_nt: TGTGCCAGCAGCAAGGAATCCTACGAGCAGTACTTC; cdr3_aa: CASSKESYEQYF